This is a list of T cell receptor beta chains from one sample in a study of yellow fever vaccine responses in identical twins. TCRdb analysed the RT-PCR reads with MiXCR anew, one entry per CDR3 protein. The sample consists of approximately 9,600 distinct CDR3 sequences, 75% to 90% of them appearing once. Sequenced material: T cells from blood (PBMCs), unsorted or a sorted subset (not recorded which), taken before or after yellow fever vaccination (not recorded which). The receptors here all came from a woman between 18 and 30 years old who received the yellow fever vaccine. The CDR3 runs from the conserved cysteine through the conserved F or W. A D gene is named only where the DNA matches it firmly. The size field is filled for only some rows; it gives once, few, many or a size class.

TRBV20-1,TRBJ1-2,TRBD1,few,TGCAGTGCCTCAGGACAGGGGGCGAATGGCTACACCTTC,CSASGQGANGYTF
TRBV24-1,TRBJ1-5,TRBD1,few,TGTGCCATCCAGGAAACAGGGGACAATCAGCCCCAGCATTTT,CAIQETGDNQPQHF
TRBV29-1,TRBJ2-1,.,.,TGCAGCGTCGGCAGCGGTCTTACCTCCTACAATGAGCAGTTCTTC,CSVGSGLTSYNEQFF
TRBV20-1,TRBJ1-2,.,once,TGCAGTGCTAGAGATTTGACAGACTATGGCTACACCTTC,CSARDLTDYGYTF
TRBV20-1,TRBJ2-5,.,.,TGCAGTGCCGCCTTGGGGAATCAAGAGACCCAGTACTTC,CSAALGNQETQYF
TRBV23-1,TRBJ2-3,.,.,TGCGCCAGCAGTCCAAGCACAGATACGCAGTATTTT,CASSPSTDTQYF
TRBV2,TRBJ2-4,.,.,TGTGCCAGCAAGGGCTCCCCAAACAACATTCAGTACTTC,CASKGSPNNIQYF
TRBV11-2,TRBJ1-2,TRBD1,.,TGTGCCAGCAGCTTAGGGACCGGGACAGGGAGGACTTCCGTCTATGGCTACACCTTC,CASSLGTGTGRTSVYGYTF
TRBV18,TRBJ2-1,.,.,TGTGCCAGCTCACCGACACGTGGGGGAGGCAATGAGCAGTTCTTC,CASSPTRGGGNEQFF
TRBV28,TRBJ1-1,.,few,TGTGCCAGCACCGAGCTCCAGAACACTGAAGCTTTCTTT,CASTELQNTEAFF
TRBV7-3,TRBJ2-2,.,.,TGTGCCAGCAGCTTAACTAGCGGGAACACCGGGGAGCTGTTTTTT,CASSLTSGNTGELFF
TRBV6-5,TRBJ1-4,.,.,TGTGCCAGCAGTTACACCACTAATGAAAAACTGTTTTTT,CASSYTTNEKLFF
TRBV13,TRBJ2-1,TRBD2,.,TGTGCCAGCAGCGGCGGGAGCTACAATGAGCAGTTCTTC,CASSGGSYNEQFF
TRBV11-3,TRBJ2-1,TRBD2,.,TGTGCCAGCAGCTTAGGTCGGGGGGAGAAGAACCACAATGAGCAGTTCTTC,CASSLGRGEKNHNEQFF
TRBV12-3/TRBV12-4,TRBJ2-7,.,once,TGTGCCAGCAGTTTCGGAGGCATGTCCTACGAGCAGTACTTC,CASSFGGMSYEQYF
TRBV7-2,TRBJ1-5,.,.,TGTGCCAGCAGCTTAGCGACCAATCAGCCCCAGCATTTT,CASSLATNQPQHF
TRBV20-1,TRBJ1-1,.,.,TGCAGTGCTAGGGGCCCAATGGACACTGAAGCTTTCTTT,CSARGPMDTEAFF
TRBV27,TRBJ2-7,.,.,TGTGCCAGCAGTCCTCATACCGGGACTGCCTACTACGAGCAGTACTTC,CASSPHTGTAYYEQYF
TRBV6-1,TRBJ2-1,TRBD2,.,TGTGCCAGCAGACTACTAGCGGGAAACGGCAATGAGCAGTTCTTC,CASRLLAGNGNEQFF
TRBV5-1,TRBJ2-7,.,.,TGCGCCAGCAGCTTTTTAGCGGATACCTACGAGCAGTACTTC,CASSFLADTYEQYF
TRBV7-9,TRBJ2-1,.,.,TGTGCCAGCAGCCGCCGGGACGCGGATGAGCAGTTCTTC,CASSRRDADEQFF
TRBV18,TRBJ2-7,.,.,TGTGCCAGCTCACCTCGGTCCTACGAGCAGTACTTC,CASSPRSYEQYF
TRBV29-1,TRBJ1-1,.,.,TGCAGCGTTGAAGAACGCCCGTTGACGGCTGAAGCTTTCTTT,CSVEERPLTAEAFF
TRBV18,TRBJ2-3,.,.,TGTGCCAGCTCACCAACCGATACGCAGTATTTT,CASSPTDTQYF
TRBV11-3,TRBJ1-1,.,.,TGTGCCAGCAGCTTAGGTATTGGGGGCGGTATTCCCGGGACTGAAGCTTTCTTT,CASSLGIGGGIPGTEAFF